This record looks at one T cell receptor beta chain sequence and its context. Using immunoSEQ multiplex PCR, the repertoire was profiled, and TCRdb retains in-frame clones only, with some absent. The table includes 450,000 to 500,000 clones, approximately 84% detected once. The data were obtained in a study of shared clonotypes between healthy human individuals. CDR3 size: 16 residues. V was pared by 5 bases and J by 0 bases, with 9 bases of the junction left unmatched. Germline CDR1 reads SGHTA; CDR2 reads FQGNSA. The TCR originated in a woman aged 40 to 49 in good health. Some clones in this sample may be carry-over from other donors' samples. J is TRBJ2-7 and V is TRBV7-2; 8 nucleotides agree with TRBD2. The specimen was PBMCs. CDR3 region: CASSPLAGIGSYEQYF. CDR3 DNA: TGTGCCAGCAGCCCCTTAGCGGGAATCGGCTCCTACGAGCAGTACTTC.